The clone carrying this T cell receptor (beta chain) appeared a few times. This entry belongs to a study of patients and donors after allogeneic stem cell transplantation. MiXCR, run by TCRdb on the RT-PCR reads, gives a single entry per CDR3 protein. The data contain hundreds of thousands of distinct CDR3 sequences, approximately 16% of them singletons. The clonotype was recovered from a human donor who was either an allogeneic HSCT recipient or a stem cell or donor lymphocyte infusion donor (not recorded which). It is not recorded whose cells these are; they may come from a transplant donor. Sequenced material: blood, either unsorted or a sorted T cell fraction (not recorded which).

The CDR3 loop reads CASSLGQIVNYGYTF. The DNA for the CDR3 is TGTGCCAGCAGTTTGGGACAGATAGTTAACTATGGCTACACCTTC. The gene calls are TRBV12-3 or TRBV12-4 and TRBJ1-2; the match to TRBD1 covers 7 bases. V lost 3 bases to trimming and J lost 1 base; unmatched junction nucleotides: 5. The CDR3 is made up of 15 amino acids.